This TCR beta chain was sequenced for a study of vaccination and CD4 T cells after COVID-19. Once obtained from cultured CD4+ T cells, the DNA was sequenced using the Oncomine TCR Beta short-read assay. TCRdb called the PCR reads again in MiXCR, with one record for every CDR3 protein. The repertoire holds more than 6,500 distinct CDR3 sequences, with approximately 70% as singletons. In germline, CDR1 is SGHTA, CDR2 FQGNSA. This CDR3 has 16 amino acids. The V segment lost 5 bases and the J segment 4 bases; nucleotides outside the gene matches: 13. Remarks on this clonotype: The antigen is unknown.

Regarding treatment: approximately 9-day PBMC culture with coronavirus spike peptide pools or control peptides (ViraFEST assay). Negative selection yielded CD4+ T cells from day-10 cultures. The rearrangement links TRBV7-2 to TRBJ1-2; 7 nucleotides match TRBD1. The origin of this receptor is a human donor who had recovered from COVID-19. The sample taken for sequencing was CD4+ T cells from blood, cultured in vitro. The CDR3 bases are TGTGCCAGCAGCCGGGGGGGGCGGGACAGAATCTATGGCTACACCTTC. Protein: CASSRGGRDRIYGYTF.